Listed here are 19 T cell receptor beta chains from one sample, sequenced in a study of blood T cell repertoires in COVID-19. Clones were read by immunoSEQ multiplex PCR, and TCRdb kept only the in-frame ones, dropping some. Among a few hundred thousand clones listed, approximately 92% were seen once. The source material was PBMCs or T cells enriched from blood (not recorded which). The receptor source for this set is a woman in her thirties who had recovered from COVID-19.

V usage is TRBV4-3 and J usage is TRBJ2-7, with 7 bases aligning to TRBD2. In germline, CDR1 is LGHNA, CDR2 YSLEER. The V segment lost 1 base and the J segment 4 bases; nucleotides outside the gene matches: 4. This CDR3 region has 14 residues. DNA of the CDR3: TGCGCCAGCAGCCAAGTAGCGGGCGGATACGAGCAGTACTTC. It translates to CASSQVAGGYEQYF.

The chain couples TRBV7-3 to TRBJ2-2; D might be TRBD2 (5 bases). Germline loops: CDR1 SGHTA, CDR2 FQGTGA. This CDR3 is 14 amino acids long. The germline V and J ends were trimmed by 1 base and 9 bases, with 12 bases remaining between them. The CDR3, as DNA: TGTGCCAGCAGCTTAAGGGGTAGCGCCCGGGAGCTGTTTTTT. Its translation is CASSLRGSARELFF.

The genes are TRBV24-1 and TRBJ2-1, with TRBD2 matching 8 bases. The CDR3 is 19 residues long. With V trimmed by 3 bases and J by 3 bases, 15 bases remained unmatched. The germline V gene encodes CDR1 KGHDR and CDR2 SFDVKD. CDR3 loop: CATSDPRVGAGGHYNEQFF. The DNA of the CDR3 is TGTGCCACCAGTGATCCGAGGGTCGGCGCGGGAGGTCACTACAATGAGCAGTTCTTC.

CDR3 sequence reads: CASSNRVSSYEQYF. CDR3 DNA: TGTGCCAGCAGCAACAGGGTTAGCTCCTACGAGCAGTACTTC. The chain links TRBV28 to TRBJ2-7; D possibly corresponds to TRBD1 (6 bases). Between the trimmed V and J ends, which lost 6 bases and 0 bases, there was a span of 12 bases. Germline V gene lookup returns CDR1 MDHEN and CDR2 SYDVKM. The CDR3 totals 14 residues.

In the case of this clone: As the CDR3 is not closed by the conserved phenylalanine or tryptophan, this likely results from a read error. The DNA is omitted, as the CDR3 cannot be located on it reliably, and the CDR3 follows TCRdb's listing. CDR3 amino acids: CASSLGRYHSI. The chain uses TRBV5-4 and TRBJ1-1; TRBD1 is the table's D call and was not checked against the DNA. Germline V lookup: CDR1 SGHNT, CDR2 YYREEE (reference sequence). The CDR3 comprises 11 residues, both ends counted.

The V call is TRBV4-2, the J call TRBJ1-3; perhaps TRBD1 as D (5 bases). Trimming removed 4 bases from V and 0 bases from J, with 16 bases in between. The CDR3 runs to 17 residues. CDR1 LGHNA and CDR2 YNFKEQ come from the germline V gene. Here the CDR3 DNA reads TGTGCCAGCAGCCGAAGTCGACAGACTTCCTCTGGAAACACCATATATTTT. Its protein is CASSRSRQTSSGNTIYF.

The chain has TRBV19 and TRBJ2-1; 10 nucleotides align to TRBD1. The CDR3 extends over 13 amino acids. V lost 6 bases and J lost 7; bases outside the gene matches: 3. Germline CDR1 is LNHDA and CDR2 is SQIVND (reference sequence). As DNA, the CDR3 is TGTGCCAGTAGGTGGACAGGGGGTAATGAGCAGTTCTTC. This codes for CASRWTGGNEQFF.

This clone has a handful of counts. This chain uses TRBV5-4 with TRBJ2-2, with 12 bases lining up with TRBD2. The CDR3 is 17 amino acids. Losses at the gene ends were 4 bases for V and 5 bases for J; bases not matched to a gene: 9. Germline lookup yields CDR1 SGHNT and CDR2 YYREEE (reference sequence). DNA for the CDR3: TGTGCCAGCAGCCCGGGGGGACTAGCGGGTCATACCGGGGAGCTGTTTTTT. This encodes CASSPGGLAGHTGELFF.

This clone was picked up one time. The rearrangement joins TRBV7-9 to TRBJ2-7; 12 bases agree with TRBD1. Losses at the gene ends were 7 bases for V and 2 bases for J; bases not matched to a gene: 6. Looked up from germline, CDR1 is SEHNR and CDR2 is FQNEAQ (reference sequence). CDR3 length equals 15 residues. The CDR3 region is CASKEGDRGPYEQYF. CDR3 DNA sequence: TGTGCCAGCAAGGAGGGGGACAGGGGGCCCTACGAGCAGTACTTC.

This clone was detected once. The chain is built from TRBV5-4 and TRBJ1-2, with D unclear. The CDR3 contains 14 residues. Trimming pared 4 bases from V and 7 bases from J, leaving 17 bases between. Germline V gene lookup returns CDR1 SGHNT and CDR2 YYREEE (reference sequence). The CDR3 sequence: CASSHLKRLSGYTF. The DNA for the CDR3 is TGTGCCAGCAGCCATTTAAAGCGGCTTTCTGGCTACACCTTC.

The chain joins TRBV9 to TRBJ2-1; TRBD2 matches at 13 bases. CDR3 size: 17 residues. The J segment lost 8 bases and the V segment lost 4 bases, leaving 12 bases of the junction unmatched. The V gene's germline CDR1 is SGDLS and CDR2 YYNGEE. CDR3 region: CASSPQTGTSGAYEQFF. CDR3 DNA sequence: TGTGCCAGCAGCCCTCAGACCGGGACTAGCGGGGCTTATGAGCAGTTCTTC.

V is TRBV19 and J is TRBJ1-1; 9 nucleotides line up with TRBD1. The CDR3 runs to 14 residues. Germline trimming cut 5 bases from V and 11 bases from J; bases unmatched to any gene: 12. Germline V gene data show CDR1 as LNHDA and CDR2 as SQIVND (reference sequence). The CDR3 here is CASSPGQGGVYAFF. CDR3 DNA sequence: TGTGCCAGTAGTCCGGGACAGGGAGGAGTGTATGCTTTCTTT.

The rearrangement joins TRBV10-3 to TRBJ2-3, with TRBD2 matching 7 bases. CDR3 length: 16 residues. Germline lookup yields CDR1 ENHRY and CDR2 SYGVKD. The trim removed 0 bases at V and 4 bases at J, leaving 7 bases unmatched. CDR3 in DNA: TGTGCCATCAGTGAGTCGAGGGGCGGGAGCCCAGATACGCAGTATTTT. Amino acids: CAISESRGGSPDTQYF.

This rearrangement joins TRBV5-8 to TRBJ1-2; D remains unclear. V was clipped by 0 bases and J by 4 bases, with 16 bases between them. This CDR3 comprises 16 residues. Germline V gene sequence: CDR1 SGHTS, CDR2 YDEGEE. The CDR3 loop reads CASSLGPGGWGYGYTF. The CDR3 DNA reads TGTGCCAGCAGCTTGGGGCCTGGAGGGTGGGGCTATGGCTACACCTTC.

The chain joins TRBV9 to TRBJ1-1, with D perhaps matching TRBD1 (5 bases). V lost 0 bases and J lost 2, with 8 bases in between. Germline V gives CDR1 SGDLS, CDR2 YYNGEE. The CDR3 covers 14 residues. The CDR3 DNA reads TGTGCCAGCAGCGTAGGACAGACCAACACTGAAGCTTTCTTT. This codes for CASSVGQTNTEAFF.

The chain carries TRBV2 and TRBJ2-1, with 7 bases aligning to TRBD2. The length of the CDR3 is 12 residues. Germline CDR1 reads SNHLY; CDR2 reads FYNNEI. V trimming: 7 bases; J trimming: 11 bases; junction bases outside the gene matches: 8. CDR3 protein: CASMIREAQQFF. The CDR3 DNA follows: TGTGCCAGCATGATACGGGAGGCTCAGCAGTTCTTC.

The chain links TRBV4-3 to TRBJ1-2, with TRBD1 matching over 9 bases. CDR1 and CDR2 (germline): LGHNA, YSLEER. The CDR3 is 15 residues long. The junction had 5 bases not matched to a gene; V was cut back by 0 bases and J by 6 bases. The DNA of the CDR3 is TGCGCCAGCAGCCAAGATATCCGGGACAGGGATGGCTACACCTTC. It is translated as CASSQDIRDRDGYTF.

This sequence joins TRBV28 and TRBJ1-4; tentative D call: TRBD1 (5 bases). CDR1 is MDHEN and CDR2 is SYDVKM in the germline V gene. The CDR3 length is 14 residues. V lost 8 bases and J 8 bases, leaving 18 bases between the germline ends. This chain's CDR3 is CASRNAPRAEKLFF. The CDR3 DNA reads TGTGCCAGCCGCAACGCCCCCAGGGCGGAAAAACTGTTTTTT. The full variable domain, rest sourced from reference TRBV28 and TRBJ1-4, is DVKVTQSSRYLVKRTGEKVFLECVQDMDHENMFWYRQDPGLGLRLIYFSYDVKMKEKGDIPEGYSVSREKKERFSLILESASTNQTSMYLCASRNAPRAEKLFFGSGTQLSVL.

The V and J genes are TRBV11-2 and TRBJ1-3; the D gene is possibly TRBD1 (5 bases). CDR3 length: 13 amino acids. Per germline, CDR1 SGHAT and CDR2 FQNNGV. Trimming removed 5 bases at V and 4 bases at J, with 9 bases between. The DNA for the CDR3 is TGTGCCAGCAGCACCTACAGGGGAAACACCATATATTTT. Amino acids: CASSTYRGNTIYF.